A single T cell receptor (beta chain) is shown here with its context. Its antigen is undetermined. The CDR3 covers 14 residues. V was shortened by 8 bases and J by 7 bases, with 15 bases between the two germline ends. Germline V gene lookup returns CDR1 MGHDK and CDR2 SYGVNS. This sample stems from a study of CD8 T cells in ankylosing spondylitis. Whole-study findings and limits: Within matched ankylosing spondylitis synovial fluid, disease-linked clones were reportedly significantly enriched. In the blood and synovial fluid of reactive arthritis, some motif variants had been previously reported. A motif in TCR beta, a set of roughly eight highly homologous variants, appeared characteristic of ankylosing spondylitis blood.

From the 5' RACE reads, TCRdb called clonotypes with MiXCR, one entry per CDR3 protein. The sample holds about 240,000 distinct CDR3 sequences, around 7.8% seen once. The receptor was derived from a male donor with ankylosing spondylitis or in good health (not recorded which). Material for sequencing was blood, either unsorted or a sorted T cell fraction (not recorded which). The chain combines TRBV25-1 with TRBJ1-6, with D possibly matching TRBD1 (6 bases). This CDR3 is CASSTGLGNSPLHF. The DNA for the CDR3 is TGTGCCAGCTCTACAGGGCTAGGAAATTCACCCCTCCACTTT.